A single sample is the source of the 17 T cell receptor beta chains below, sequenced in a study of T cells in Graves' hyperthyroidism and ophthalmopathy. It was RNA transcripts that yielded the amplified TCR beta CDR3 regions. Initially, a first-round RT-PCR of the TCR CDR3 employed the HTBI primer set. TCRdb recomputed calls from the multiplex PCR reads with MiXCR, one row per CDR3 protein. Counted here are 550,000 to 800,000 distinct CDR3 sequences, around 17% occurring once; the ten biggest clones make up approximately 8.4%. The sample was blood. Receptor source: a man between 18 and 35 years old with Graves' hyperthyroidism.

CDR3 residues: CASSKVGEGYGYTF. The CDR3 DNA is TGTGCCAGCAGCAAGGTGGGGGAGGGCTATGGCTACACCTTC. This chain connects TRBV7-9 to TRBJ1-2; D is perhaps TRBD1 (5 bases). Germline V gives CDR1 SEHNR, CDR2 FQNEAQ (reference sequence). The CDR3 has 14 amino acids. V shed 5 bases and J shed 4 bases, with 14 bases lying between them.

The V and J genes are TRBV27 and TRBJ2-1, with 10 bases matching TRBD2. Germline CDR1 and CDR2: MNHEY and SMNVEV (reference sequence). CDR3 length: 19 residues. V trimming: 7 bases; J trimming: 0 bases; junction bases outside the gene matches: 15. CDR3 DNA sequence: TGTGCCAGCACCCCCGGAAAACTAGCGGGAACCCTCTCCTACAATGAGCAGTTCTTC. Amino acids: CASTPGKLAGTLSYNEQFF.

The chain uses TRBV9 and TRBJ2-3, with D perhaps given as TRBD1 or TRBD2 (6 bases each). The CDR3 has 14 residues. V lost 0 bases and J 6 bases, leaving 11 bases between the germline ends. Germline V gene lookup returns CDR1 SGDLS and CDR2 YYNGEE. CDR3 amino acids: CASSVDQGRDTQYF. The CDR3 DNA reads TGTGCCAGCAGCGTAGACCAGGGGAGGGATACGCAGTATTTT.

This clonotype was counted many times. DNA of the CDR3: TGTGCCAGCAGCTCGACCCGGACCGTTAGCCCAGATACGCAGTATTTT. Encoded protein: CASSSTRTVSPDTQYF. The rearrangement uses TRBV7-8 and TRBJ2-3, with unresolved D. V was trimmed by 4 bases and J by 4 bases, leaving 18 bases between them. Per germline, CDR1 SGHVS and CDR2 FQNEAQ. The CDR3 extends over 16 amino acids.

The rearrangement joins TRBV12-3 or TRBV12-4 to TRBJ2-1; D remains ambiguous. CDR3 length: 14 amino acids. With 2 bases removed from V and 10 bases from J, the gap between germline ends came to 15 bases. Here the CDR3 DNA reads TGTGCCAGCAGTTTAAGGGCCCCGTCCTGGGAGCAGTTCTTC. Its protein is CASSLRAPSWEQFF.

The V and J genes are TRBV29-1 and TRBJ1-1, with D possibly matching TRBD1 (5 bases). The CDR3 loop spans 11 amino acids. Deletions cut 5 bases from V and 5 bases from J, with 9 bases between. Germline V gives CDR1 SQVTM, CDR2 ANQGSEA. CDR3 nucleotide sequence: TGCAGCGTTCCTTGGGGGACTGAAGCTTTCTTT. It yields the protein CSVPWGTEAFF.

This clonotype has more than one count but fewer than ten. The chain is built from TRBV27 and TRBJ2-5; TRBD2 matches 9 bases. The trim removed 5 bases at V and 3 bases at J, leaving 13 bases unmatched. The CDR3 is made up of 17 amino acids. Germline CDR1 MNHEY, CDR2 SMNVEV (reference sequence). The CDR3 loop is CASSPIRLAEIKETQYF. The CDR3 nucleotides read TGTGCCAGCAGTCCTATACGACTAGCGGAGATAAAAGAGACCCAGTACTTC.

The chain employs TRBV12-3 or TRBV12-4 and TRBJ2-7; possibly TRBD2 for D (6 bases). The CDR3 extends over 15 amino acids. V lost 6 bases and J 2 bases, leaving 17 bases between the germline ends. CDR3 sequence: CASRENRELTYEQYF. DNA of the CDR3: TGTGCCAGCAGGGAAAATCGGGAGCTAACCTACGAGCAGTACTTC.

This clonotype was observed many times. This chain joins TRBV7-9 and TRBJ1-1; D call uncertain. Trimming took 4 bases from V and 5 from J, leaving 17 bases between them. The CDR3 loop spans 15 amino acids. Germline V gene lookup returns CDR1 SEHNR and CDR2 FQNEAQ (reference sequence). In DNA, the CDR3 is TGTGCCAGCAGCTCACCGTCTAACGGCTGGACTGAAGCTTTCTTT. Protein: CASSSPSNGWTEAFF.

CDR3: CASSLSPTSGIWV. The CDR3 DNA reads TGTGCCAGCAGTTTATCTCCCACTAGCGGGATATGGGTC. The chain joins TRBV27 to TRBJ2-7; 10 bases align to TRBD2. CDR1 and CDR2 (germline): MNHEY, SMNVEV (reference sequence). The CDR3 contains 13 residues.

This clonotype was found many times. The V and J genes are TRBV12-3 or TRBV12-4 and TRBJ2-5, with 10 bases that match TRBD2. With V trimmed by 7 bases and J by 7 bases, 12 bases remained unmatched. This CDR3 contains 15 residues. The CDR3 loop is CASIHSGRPPWTQYF. CDR3 in DNA: TGTGCCAGCATCCATAGCGGGAGGCCCCCCTGGACCCAGTACTTC.

CDR3 protein: CASSYQRGNQPQHF. CDR3 DNA: TGTGCCAGCAGTTATCAGAGGGGAAACCAGCCCCAGCATTTT. The chain couples TRBV6-5 to TRBJ1-5, with D maybe TRBD1 (5 bases). This CDR3 is built from 14 residues. Germline V CDR1 and CDR2: MNHEY, SVGAGI. The V gene lost 3 bases and the J gene lost 7 bases, with 13 bases spanning the gap.

The chain has TRBV3-1 and TRBJ2-3, with 8 nucleotides matching TRBD2. Trimming at V came to 4 bases and at J to 4 bases, leaving 7 bases not matched to a gene. The germline V gene encodes CDR1 LGHDT and CDR2 YNNKEL (reference sequence). The CDR3 spans 15 residues. The CDR3 DNA is TGTGCCAGCAGCCCTACGGGAGGGACCGCAGATACGCAGTATTTT. Its translation: CASSPTGGTADTQYF.

J is TRBJ2-2 and V is TRBV2; 12 bases map to TRBD1. With V trimmed by 6 bases and J by 7 bases, 6 bases remained unmatched. The CDR3 runs to 15 residues. Germline values: CDR1 SNHLY, CDR2 FYNNEI. The CDR3 reads CASRPGQGAVGELFF. The CDR3 DNA reads as TGTGCCAGCAGACCGGGACAGGGGGCGGTCGGGGAGCTGTTTTTT.

This clonotype appeared many times. The V gene is TRBV11-3, the J gene TRBJ2-5; 7 positions agree with TRBD1. Germline lookup yields CDR1 SGHNT and CDR2 YENEEA. V lost 6 bases to trimming and J lost 2 bases; unmatched junction nucleotides: 6. The CDR3 loop spans 14 amino acids. In DNA form, the CDR3 reads TGTGCCAGCAGACCGAGACAGGGACAAGAGACCCAGTACTTC. It yields the protein CASRPRQGQETQYF.

This clonotype was observed a few times. The chain is built from TRBV19 and TRBJ2-1; tentatively, D is TRBD2 (6 bases). The V end lost 5 bases, the J end lost 9 bases, and 11 bases lay between the germline ends. Germline V gene data show CDR1 as LNHDA and CDR2 as SQIVND (reference sequence). The CDR3 length is 12 residues. CDR3 sequence reads: CASSAPGGEQFF. CDR3 sequence (DNA): TGTGCCAGTAGTGCCCCCGGGGGTGAGCAGTTCTTC.

The sample holds many counts of this clonotype. The chain is built from TRBV28 and TRBJ1-1; D ambiguous. Germline CDR1 MDHEN, CDR2 SYDVKM. Trimming removed 6 bases from V and 1 base from J, with 18 bases in between. This CDR3 contains 16 residues. The CDR3 region is CASSPGKGGPNTEAFF. CDR3 DNA: TGTGCCAGCAGCCCCGGCAAGGGCGGACCGAACACTGAAGCTTTCTTT.